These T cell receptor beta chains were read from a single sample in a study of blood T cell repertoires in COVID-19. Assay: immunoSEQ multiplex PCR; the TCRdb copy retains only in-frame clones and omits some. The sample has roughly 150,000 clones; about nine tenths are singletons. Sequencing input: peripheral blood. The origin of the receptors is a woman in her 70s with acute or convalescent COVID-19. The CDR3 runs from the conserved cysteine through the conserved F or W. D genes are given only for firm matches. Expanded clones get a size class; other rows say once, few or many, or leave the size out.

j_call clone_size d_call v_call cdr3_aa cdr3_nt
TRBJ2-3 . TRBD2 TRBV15 CATSRVLAGKDTQYF TGTGCCACCAGCAGAGTTCTAGCGGGAAAAGATACGCAGTATTTT
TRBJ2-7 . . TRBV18 CASSPPTGSSYEQYF TGTGCCAGCTCACCACCTACGGGGAGCTCCTACGAGCAGTACTTC
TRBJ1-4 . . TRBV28 CASSFRVLVNEKLFF TGTGCCAGCAGTTTTCGGGTGTTGGTTAATGAAAAACTGTTTTTT
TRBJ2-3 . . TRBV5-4 CASSSTEYTDTQYF TGTGCCAGCAGCTCTACCGAGTACACAGATACGCAGTATTTT
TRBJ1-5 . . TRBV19 CASSTQFGNQPQHF TGTGCCAGTAGTACGCAGTTTGGCAATCAGCCCCAGCATTTT
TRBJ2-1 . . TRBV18 CASSPRGSYNEQFF TGTGCCAGCTCACCACGCGGAAGTTACAATGAGCAGTTCTTC
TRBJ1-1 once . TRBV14 CASSQEVNTEAFF TGTGCCAGCAGCCAGGAGGTGAACACTGAAGCTTTCTTT
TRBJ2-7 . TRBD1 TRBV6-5 CASSSPGQSSYEQYF TGTGCCAGCAGTTCCCCGGGACAGTCCTCCTACGAGCAGTACTTC
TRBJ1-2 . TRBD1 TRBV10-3 CAISRGQNYGYTF TGTGCCATCAGCCGGGGACAGAACTATGGCTACACCTTC
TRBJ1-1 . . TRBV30 CAWARNTEAFF TGTGCCTGGGCTAGGAACACTGAAGCTTTCTTT
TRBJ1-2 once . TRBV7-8 CASSTPGLGRIWDGYTF TGTGCCAGCAGCACCCCTGGGCTGGGGAGGATTTGGGATGGCTACACCTTC
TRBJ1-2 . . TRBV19 CASSPDRLYGYTF TGTGCCAGTAGCCCGGACAGACTCTATGGCTACACCTTC
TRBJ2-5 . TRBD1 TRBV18 CASSRGTGRKETQYF TGTGCCAGCTCCCGTGGGACAGGGAGGAAAGAGACCCAGTACTTC
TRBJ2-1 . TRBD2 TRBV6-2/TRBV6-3 CASSLLRDYKPSYNEQFF TGTGCCAGCAGCCTCCTCCGGGACTACAAACCCTCCTACAATGAGCAGTTCTTC
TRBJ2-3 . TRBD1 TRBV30 CAWGGQGSRDTQYF TGTGCCTGGGGGGGACAGGGCTCACGAGATACGCAGTATTTT
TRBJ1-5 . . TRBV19 CASRDIYNQPQHF TGTGCCAGTAGGGACATCTACAATCAGCCCCAGCATTTT
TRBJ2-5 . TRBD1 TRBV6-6 CASSYPIRGETQYF TGTGCCAGCAGTTACCCCATCAGGGGGGAGACCCAGTACTTC
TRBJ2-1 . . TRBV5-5 CASSLAAQDSYNEQFF TGTGCCAGCAGCTTGGCGGCTCAGGACTCCTACAATGAGCAGTTCTTC
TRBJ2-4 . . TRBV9 CASSVGEKAKNIQYF TGTGCCAGCAGCGTAGGCGAAAAAGCCAAAAACATTCAGTACTTC
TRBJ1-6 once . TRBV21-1 CASRKWGQAWDSPLHF TGTGCCAGCAGGAAATGGGGACAGGCTTGGGATTCACCCCTCCACTTT
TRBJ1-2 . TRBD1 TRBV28 CASKWTGNGYTF TGTGCCAGCAAGTGGACAGGGAACGGCTACACCTTC
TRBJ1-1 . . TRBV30 CAWIGQLNTEAFF TGTGCCTGGATCGGACAGCTGAACACTGAAGCTTTCTTT
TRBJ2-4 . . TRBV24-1 CATRRASIQYF TGTGCCACCAGGCGGGCCTCCATTCAGTACTTC
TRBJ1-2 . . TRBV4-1 CASSLLGVFYGYTF TGCGCCAGCAGCCTGCTGGGAGTGTTCTATGGCTACACCTTC
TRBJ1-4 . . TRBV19 CASSPRDKRGLPNEKLFF TGTGCCAGTAGTCCTCGGGACAAGAGGGGCTTGCCTAATGAAAAACTGTTTTTT
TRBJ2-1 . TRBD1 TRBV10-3 CAISRRQGPNEQFF TGTGCCATCAGTCGTCGACAGGGTCCCAATGAGCAGTTCTTC
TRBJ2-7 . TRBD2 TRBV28 CASSSGSSTYEQYF TGTGCCAGCAGTAGCGGGAGTTCGACCTACGAGCAGTACTTC
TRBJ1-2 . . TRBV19 CASSIGARGGYTF TGTGCCAGTAGTATAGGGGCACGGGGTGGCTACACCTTC
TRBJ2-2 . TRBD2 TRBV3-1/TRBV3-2 CASRPRGVANTGELFF TGTGCCAGCCGCCCTCGGGGGGTCGCGAACACCGGGGAGCTGTTTTTT
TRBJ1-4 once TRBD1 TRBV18 CASSPNRQGPVSEKLFF TGTGCCAGCTCACCGAATCGACAGGGACCGGTGTCTGAAAAACTGTTTTTT
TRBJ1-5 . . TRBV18 CASSPLRDQPQHF TGTGCCAGCTCACCCCTCAGGGATCAGCCCCAGCATTTT
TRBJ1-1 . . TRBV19 CASSIRVAFGQSEKAAFF TGTGCCAGTAGTATCCGGGTTGCGTTCGGACAGTCGGAAAAGGCAGCTTTCTTT
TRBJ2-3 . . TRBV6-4 CASREGVHTDTQYF TGTGCCAGCAGGGAAGGAGTTCACACAGATACGCAGTATTTT
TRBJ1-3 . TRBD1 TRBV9 CASSGQGAQGNTIYF TGTGCCAGCAGCGGCCAGGGGGCGCAGGGAAACACCATATATTTT
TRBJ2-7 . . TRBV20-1 CSGRGRGEQYF TGCAGTGGGAGGGGGCGCGGCGAGCAGTACTTC
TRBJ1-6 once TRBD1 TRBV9 CASSVGGTDNSPLHF TGTGCCAGCAGCGTAGGGGGGACAGATAATTCACCCCTCCACTTT
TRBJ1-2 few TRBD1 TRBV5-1 CASSLDRGATPGGDYGYTF TGCGCCAGCAGCTTGGATAGAGGGGCCACGCCAGGGGGCGACTATGGCTACACCTTC
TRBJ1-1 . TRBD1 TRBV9 CASSAPGQSLHTEAFF TGTGCCAGCAGCGCTCCGGGACAGAGTTTACACACTGAAGCTTTCTTT
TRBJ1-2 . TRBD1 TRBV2 CASSLGQSKGYGYTF TGTGCCAGCAGTTTGGGACAGTCGAAGGGCTATGGCTACACCTTC
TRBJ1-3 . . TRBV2 CASSERRFPGNTIYF TGTGCCAGCAGTGAAAGGAGGTTCCCTGGCAACACCATATATTTT
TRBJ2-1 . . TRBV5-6 CASSFWQGFGNEQFF TGTGCCAGCAGCTTCTGGCAGGGATTTGGTAATGAGCAGTTCTTC
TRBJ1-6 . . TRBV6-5 CASRERSSYNSPLHF TGTGCCAGTCGGGAGCGGAGCTCCTATAATTCACCCCTCCACTTT
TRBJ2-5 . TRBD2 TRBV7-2 CANALAGGQETQYF TGTGCCAACGCACTAGCGGGGGGGCAAGAGACCCAGTACTTC
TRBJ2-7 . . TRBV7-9 CASSYRQVGYEQYF TGTGCCAGCAGCTACCGTCAGGTTGGCTACGAGCAGTACTTC
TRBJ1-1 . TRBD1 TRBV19 CASSEQGGATEAFF TGTGCCAGTAGTGAACAGGGGGGAGCCACTGAAGCTTTCTTT
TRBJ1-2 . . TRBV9 CASSVGRPEPYGYTF TGTGCCAGCAGCGTAGGCAGGCCCGAACCATATGGCTACACCTTC
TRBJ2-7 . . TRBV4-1 CASSQDFAGTKSYEQYF TGCGCCAGCAGCCAAGATTTTGCCGGGACAAAATCCTACGAGCAGTACTTC
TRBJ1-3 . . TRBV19 CASSASGSSGNTIYF TGTGCCAGTAGTGCCTCGGGGAGCTCTGGAAACACCATATATTTT
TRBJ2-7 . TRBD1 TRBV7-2 CASSLAGTGTGGQYF TGTGCCAGCAGCTTAGCAGGGACAGGGACCGGCGGGCAGTACTTC
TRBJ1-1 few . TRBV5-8 CASSLVGEAFF TGTGCCAGCAGCTTGGTCGGGGAAGCTTTCTTT
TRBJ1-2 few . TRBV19 CASREEGTNYGYTF TGTGCCAGTAGGGAGGAGGGTACTAACTATGGCTACACCTTC
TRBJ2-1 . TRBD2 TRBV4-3 CASSPLLAGGTNEQFF TGCGCCAGCAGCCCTCTTCTAGCGGGGGGGACCAATGAGCAGTTCTTC
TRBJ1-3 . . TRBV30 CASAFPGAGNTIYF TGTGCCTCCGCCTTTCCCGGGGCTGGAAACACCATATATTTT
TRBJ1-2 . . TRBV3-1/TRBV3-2 CASSQHGENYGYTF TGTGCCAGCAGCCAACATGGAGAAAACTATGGCTACACCTTC